Listed below are T cell receptor beta chains from one sample, sequenced in a study of cytomegalovirus exposure and HLA in healthy donors. Data came from immunoSEQ multiplex PCR; TCRdb stores just in-frame clones and leaves some out. The table includes some 150,000 clones, about 10% detected once. Sequenced material: PBMCs. These receptors all stem from a man aged 45 to 65 in good health and CMV-seronegative. CDR3s include the opening cysteine and the closing phenylalanine or tryptophan. The D gene is left open where the match is weak. The size field is filled for only some rows; it gives once, few, many or a size class.

few TRBJ1-3 TRBD1 TRBV30 CAWGGGGSGNTIYF TGTGCCTGGGGAGGGGGCGGCTCTGGAAACACCATATATTTT
- TRBJ2-3 - TRBV6-6 CASSPPPGQKTDTQYF TGTGCCAGCAGTCCCCCGCCGGGACAAAAAACAGATACGCAGTATTTT
- TRBJ1-1 - TRBV2 CASSENSPRRAFF TGTGCCAGCAGTGAAAACAGCCCCCGCCGGGCTTTCTTT
- TRBJ1-2 - TRBV5-1 CASSIYQGLNYGYTF TGCGCCAGCAGCATATACCAGGGGCTTAACTATGGCTACACCTTC
- TRBJ1-2 - TRBV4-2 CASSSDRGLGYTF TGTGCCAGCAGCTCCGATCGAGGCTTAGGCTACACCTTC
- TRBJ1-4 - TRBV19 CASSWDAGRGEKLFF TGTGCCAGTAGTTGGGACGCAGGGAGGGGTGAAAAACTGTTTTTT
- TRBJ2-7 TRBD1 TRBV7-9 CASSPGTGTREQYF TGTGCCAGCAGCCCCGGGACAGGAACCCGCGAGCAGTACTTC
few TRBJ1-5 TRBD1 TRBV10-3 CAISRQGADQPQHF TGTGCCATCAGTCGACAGGGGGCGGATCAGCCCCAGCATTTT
- TRBJ1-2 TRBD1 TRBV19 CASSMTAGGYGYTF TGTGCCAGTAGTATGACGGCAGGGGGCTATGGCTACACCTTC
few TRBJ2-7 - TRBV15 CATSLGGASYEQYF TGTGCCACCAGCCTGGGCGGGGCCTCCTACGAGCAGTACTTC
- TRBJ2-5 TRBD1 TRBV5-1 CASSRTGGEETQYF TGCGCCAGCAGCCGTACAGGGGGCGAAGAGACCCAGTACTTC
few TRBJ2-6 TRBD1 TRBV2 CASSSRDRGDGANVLTF TGTGCCAGCTCGTCCCGGGACAGGGGCGATGGGGCCAACGTCCTGACTTTC
few TRBJ1-5 - TRBV18 CASSLDLAQPQHF TGTGCCAGCTCACTGGACCTAGCTCAGCCCCAGCATTTT
few TRBJ2-1 - TRBV10-3 CAISEADNEQFF TGTGCCATCAGTGAAGCTGACAATGAGCAGTTCTTC
few TRBJ1-2 - TRBV7-9 CASSQRRAGYTF TGTGCCAGCAGTCAAAGGAGGGCTGGCTACACCTTC
few TRBJ1-2 - TRBV19 CASSDGQSKGIYGYTF TGTGCCAGTAGTGATGGGCAGTCAAAGGGGATCTATGGCTACACCTTC
many TRBJ2-3 - TRBV12-1 CASSLWTSGATFPTDTQYF TGTGCCAGCAGCCTCTGGACTAGCGGGGCCACCTTTCCCACAGATACGCAGTATTTT
- TRBJ2-3 TRBD2 TRBV10-1 CASSEGRGDTDTQYF TGCGCCAGCAGTGAGGGGCGGGGGGACACAGATACGCAGTATTTT
few TRBJ2-5 - TRBV30 CAWSRQGETQYF TGTGCCTGGAGTCGTCAGGGAGAGACCCAGTACTTC
few TRBJ2-7 - TRBV7-9 CASSSYRDKENYEQYF TGTGCCAGCAGTTCGTACCGGGACAAAGAGAACTACGAGCAGTACTTC
few TRBJ2-2 - TRBV27 CASSSTPANTGELFF TGTGCCAGCAGTTCGACACCCGCGAACACCGGGGAGCTGTTTTTT
- TRBJ1-1 TRBD1 TRBV19 CASSMDRGNTEAFF TGTGCCAGTAGTATGGACAGGGGAAACACTGAAGCTTTCTTT
few TRBJ1-1 - TRBV6-5 CASRETLNTEAFF TGTGCCAGCAGGGAGACCTTGAACACTGAAGCTTTCTTT
- TRBJ1-4 TRBD1 TRBV27 CASGRGPATNEKLFF TGTGCCAGCGGCAGGGGGCCAGCAACTAATGAAAAACTGTTTTTT
- TRBJ2-7 - TRBV2 CASSEPGSQYF TGTGCCAGCAGTGAACCGGGGTCGCAGTACTTC
- TRBJ1-1 - TRBV9 CASTQGPGGNTEAFF TGTGCCAGCACCCAAGGGCCCGGGGGGAACACTGAAGCTTTCTTT
few TRBJ1-2 TRBD1 TRBV5-1 CASSQQGANYGYTF TGCGCCAGCAGCCAACAGGGGGCTAACTATGGCTACACCTTC
- TRBJ2-7 - TRBV5-1 CASSIQGSGEQYF TGCGCCAGCAGTATACAGGGTTCGGGCGAGCAGTACTTC
few TRBJ1-1 TRBD1 TRBV27 CASSRNRDRANTEAFF TGTGCCAGCAGCCGTAACCGGGACAGGGCGAACACTGAAGCTTTCTTT
- TRBJ2-2 TRBD2 TRBV10-2 CASSDLGTRGAGELFF TGCGCCAGCAGTGACCTCGGGACTAGAGGGGCCGGGGAGCTGTTTTTT
many TRBJ2-7 - TRBV2 CASKNAGGAYEQYF TGTGCCAGCAAAAACGCAGGAGGAGCCTACGAGCAGTACTTC
few TRBJ2-3 TRBD1 TRBV6-1 CASRNRGRGTDTQYF TGTGCCAGCAGGAACAGGGGGCGTGGGACAGATACGCAGTATTTT
- TRBJ2-2 - TRBV6-1 CASSSDFGSTGELFF TGTGCCAGCAGTTCAGACTTTGGCAGCACCGGGGAGCTGTTTTTT
few TRBJ2-3 TRBD2 TRBV6-5 CASSYRGGRMDTQYF TGTGCCAGCAGTTACCGAGGCGGGAGGATGGATACGCAGTATTTT
- TRBJ2-1 TRBD2 TRBV4-1 CASSQGTPGAGELF TGCGCCAGCAGCCAAGGAACCCCCGGAGCGGGGGAGCTCTTC
- TRBJ2-7 TRBD2 TRBV7-9 CASSRTSVTYEQYF TGTGCCAGCAGCCGAACTAGCGTTACCTACGAGCAGTACTTC
- TRBJ1-1 - TRBV7-9 CASSLGQGNTEAFF TGTGCCAGCAGCCTCGGCCAGGGGAACACTGAAGCTTTCTTT
- TRBJ2-3 - TRBV11-3 CASSLGSGGTDTQYF TGTGCCAGCAGCTTAGGTAGCGGAGGCACAGATACGCAGTATTTT
- TRBJ2-1 - TRBV7-3 CASRYRDRVKREGQGGNNEQFF TGTGCCAGCAGGTACCGGGACAGGGTTAAGCGGGAGGGTCAGGGGGGGAACAATGAGCAGTTCTTC
- TRBJ2-6 - TRBV9 CASSGHSSGANVLTF TGTGCCAGCAGCGGACACAGTTCTGGGGCCAACGTCCTGACTTTC
few TRBJ2-1 - TRBV6-6 CASSSQGRGNEQFF TGTGCCAGCAGTTCCCAGGGCCGGGGGAATGAGCAGTTCTTC
few TRBJ2-7 TRBD2 TRBV7-8 CASSTRVPRLAGAYEQYF TGTGCCAGCAGCACTAGAGTGCCCCGTCTAGCGGGAGCCTACGAGCAGTACTTC
few TRBJ1-2 TRBD1 TRBV29-1 CSVEGQGLNYGYTF TGCAGCGTTGAGGGACAGGGACTAAACTATGGCTACACCTTC
few TRBJ2-2 - TRBV6-1 CASRPGATGELFF TGTGCCAGCAGACCCGGAGCCACCGGGGAGCTGTTTTTT
- TRBJ1-4 TRBD1 TRBV4-1 CASSQARDRGGEKLFF TGCGCCAGCAGCCAAGCCCGGGACAGGGGGGGGGAAAAACTGTTTTTT
- TRBJ1-1 - TRBV27 CASSPGNLNTEAFF TGTGCCAGCTCACCCGGGAACCTGAACACTGAAGCTTTCTTT
- TRBJ2-3 TRBD2 TRBV7-8 CASSSYLAGDTDTQYF TGTGCCAGCAGCTCCTATCTAGCGGGGGACACAGATACGCAGTATTTT
- TRBJ1-5 - TRBV28 CASSLLEENQPQHF TGTGCCAGCAGTTTACTGGAGGAAAATCAGCCCCAGCATTTT
few TRBJ2-2 TRBD1 TRBV29-1 CSADRDGAGELFF TGCAGCGCAGACAGGGACGGCGCCGGGGAGCTGTTTTTT
few TRBJ2-2 TRBD2 TRBV7-3 CASSLIGLAGVTGELFF TGTGCCAGCAGCTTAATTGGGCTAGCGGGAGTTACCGGGGAGCTGTTTTTT
- TRBJ2-3 - TRBV28 CASRRVLGTDTQYF TGTGCCAGCAGACGCGTACTAGGCACAGATACGCAGTATTTT
few TRBJ1-2 - TRBV28 CASTLGGDASGYTF TGTGCCAGCACCCTCGGGGGGGACGCTTCAGGCTACACCTTC
few TRBJ2-3 TRBD1 TRBV25-1 CASSDRDRVDTQYF TGTGCCAGCAGTGACCGGGACAGGGTAGATACGCAGTATTTT
few TRBJ1-2 - TRBV7-3 CASSPTDSNYGYTF TGTGCCAGCAGCCCGACGGACAGTAACTATGGCTACACCTTC
few TRBJ1-5 - TRBV19 CASSMGIGAGYPQHF TGTGCCAGTAGTATGGGGATAGGGGCAGGCTACCCCCAGCATTTT
few TRBJ2-7 - TRBV11-2 CASSLESRQYF TGTGCCAGCAGCTTAGAATCTAGGCAGTACTTC
few TRBJ1-3 - TRBV5-1 CASSAEDYSGNTIYF TGCGCCAGCAGCGCGGAGGACTACTCTGGAAACACCATATATTTT